A single count supports the clone carrying this TCR beta chain. What it binds is unknown. Within the sample, other DNA sequences also encode this same CDR3. The sample originates from a study of shared clonotypes between healthy human individuals. Study outcomes and limitations: Compared with memory subsets, naive subsets generally had larger estimated richness. It was expected that sequencing depth would affect clonotype sharing among donors.

The germline gives CDR1 ENHRY, CDR2 SYGVKD. CDR3 length equals 12 residues. V gave up 0 bases and J gave up 4 bases, with 4 bases separating them. The authors ran the assay at deep level. Researchers divided each subset's genomic DNA evenly across several immunoSEQ plates. Assay: immunoSEQ multiplex PCR; the TCRdb copy retains only in-frame clones and omits some. Among about 2.4 million clones, roughly 93% were seen once, and the ten largest hold about 0.34%. Specimen: naive CD4+ T cells from PBMCs. Stated subset: CD45RA+ positively selected. This sequence originates from a man younger than 35 in good health. Some clones in this sample may be carry-over from other donors' samples. The rearrangement joins TRBV10-3 to TRBJ2-7; D remains unclear. The CDR3 region has the DNA TGTGCCATCAGTGAGTCGGGTTACGAGCAGTACTTC. Its translation is CAISESGYEQYF.